The 24 T cell receptor beta chains given below trace back to one sample, sequenced in a study of T cells after yellow fever vaccination. TCRdb re-called the 5' RACE reads with MiXCR, one entry per CDR3 protein. The sample has approximately 610,000 distinct CDR3 sequences, roughly a sixth seen once. Sequences were derived from PBMCs, sampled about 5 days after the first yellow fever vaccination. These receptors all stem from a man between 18 and 35 years old who received the YFV17D yellow fever vaccine.

The chain couples TRBV4-1 to TRBJ2-7, with TRBD1 identical over 9 bases. This CDR3 has 13 amino acids. The V gene end was trimmed by 2 bases and the J gene end by 5 bases; junction bases not matched to a gene: 1. Germline CDR1 and CDR2: MGHRA and YSYEKL. The CDR3 DNA is TGCGCCAGCAGCCAACGGGACAGGGACGAGCAGTACTTC. This codes for CASSQRDRDEQYF.

This rearrangement joins TRBV19 to TRBJ2-3, with a tentative D call TRBD1 (5 bases). CDR1 and CDR2 (germline): LNHDA, SQIVND (reference sequence). The CDR3 contains 16 residues. V lost 3 bases, J lost 4 bases, and 17 bases lay in between. The CDR3 region is CASSIDRGGGSDTQYF. CDR3 in DNA: TGTGCCAGTAGTATCGATAGGGGCGGTGGCTCAGATACGCAGTATTTT.

V gene TRBV7-2 combines with J gene TRBJ1-6; D may be TRBD1 (5 bases). The CDR3 loop spans 16 amino acids. The V end was cut by 3 bases, the J end by 10 bases, with 19 bases between. Per the germline V gene, CDR1 is SGHTA and CDR2 is FQGNSA. DNA of the CDR3: TGTGCCAGCAGCTTGGTCGGGGCATTCGAGATATCACCCCTCCACTTT. It yields the protein CASSLVGAFEISPLHF.

This chain joins TRBV14 and TRBJ2-1; D is unclear. CDR1 and CDR2 from the germline V gene are SGHDN and FVKESK. The germline V and J ends were trimmed by 5 bases and 9 bases, with 17 bases remaining between them. The CDR3 covers 14 residues. As DNA, the CDR3 is TGTGCCAGCAGCTTTATCGACCCCGTCGGTGAGCAGTTCTTC. It is translated as CASSFIDPVGEQFF.

The genes are TRBV2 and TRBJ1-1; TRBD1 aligns across 7 bases. The germline gives CDR1 SNHLY, CDR2 FYNNEI. The ends lost 6 bases at V and 8 bases at J; junction bases unmatched: 6. The CDR3 is 12 amino acids. The chain's CDR3 is CASREQGREAFF. The CDR3, as DNA: TGTGCCAGCAGGGAACAGGGGAGGGAAGCTTTCTTT. Complete variable domain (other parts from reference TRBV2 and TRBJ1-1): EPEVTQTPSHQVTQMGQEVILRCVPISNHLYFYWYRQILGQKVEFLVSFYNNEISEKSEIFDDQFSVERPDGSNFTLKIRSTKLEDSAMYFCASREQGREAFFGQGTRLTVV.

Turning to this clonotype: Since no conserved phenylalanine or tryptophan closes the CDR3, a read error is the likely cause. The genes are TRBV3-1 and TRBJ1-5, with no clear D. This CDR3 has 13 amino acids. Deletions cut 0 bases from V and 6 bases from J, with 6 bases between. Looked up from germline, CDR1 is LGHDT and CDR2 is YNNKEL (reference sequence). CDR3 sequence reads: CASSQERSQPQHL. In DNA form, the CDR3 reads TGTGCCAGCAGCCAAGAGAGAAGTCAGCCCCAGCATTTG.

In its sample, this clonotype was seen a few times. The V call is TRBV6-2 or TRBV6-3, the J call TRBJ1-2; 7 nucleotides match TRBD1. CDR3 size: 18 residues. Germline V gene sequence: CDR1 MNHEY, CDR2 SVGEGT. V lost 5 bases to trimming and J lost 0 bases; unmatched junction nucleotides: 15. The CDR3 reads CASSPTFMTGTTNYGYTF. Here the CDR3 DNA reads TGTGCCAGCAGTCCAACCTTTATGACAGGGACAACTAACTATGGCTACACCTTC.

V gene TRBV4-3 combines with J gene TRBJ1-1; 8 nucleotides match TRBD1. The V and J ends lost 3 bases and 4 bases, in that order; junction bases with no gene match: 7. The germline V gene has CDR1 LGHNA and CDR2 YSLEER. The CDR3 is 15 residues long. CDR3: CASSQDITGGTEAFF. The DNA of the CDR3 is TGCGCCAGCAGCCAGGATATTACAGGGGGCACTGAAGCTTTCTTT.

This clonotype has just a few counts. This rearrangement joins TRBV4-3 to TRBJ1-2; possibly TRBD1 for D (6 bases). This CDR3 contains 15 residues. V lost 4 bases, J lost 1 base, and 13 bases lay in between. The germline V gene has CDR1 LGHNA and CDR2 YSLEER. The CDR3 DNA follows: TGCGCCAGCAGCCCGGCGGACAGAAGTAACTATGGCTACACCTTC. The encoded protein is CASSPADRSNYGYTF.

The chain recombines TRBV4-1 with TRBJ2-7, with 8 bases fitting TRBD1. This CDR3 contains 15 residues. V shed 0 bases and J 4 bases; nucleotides not matched to a gene: 5. CDR1 and CDR2 from the germline V gene are MGHRA and YSYEKL. In DNA form, the CDR3 reads TGCGCCAGCAGCCAAGACCAGGGGGCAGGGTACGAGCAGTACTTC. Its translation is CASSQDQGAGYEQYF.

The chain combines TRBV5-1 with TRBJ2-1; a possible D gene is TRBD2 (5 bases). Trimming pared 2 bases from V and 2 bases from J, leaving 11 bases between. CDR3 length: 15 residues. Per germline, CDR1 SGHRS and CDR2 YFSETQ. CDR3 nucleotides: TGCGCCAGCAGCTTCAACCCCGGGACCTACAATGAGCAGTTCTTC. It yields the protein CASSFNPGTYNEQFF.

Only a few counts were recorded for this clonotype. The chain has TRBV10-3 and TRBJ2-7; D is unresolved. The V gene's germline CDR1 is ENHRY and CDR2 SYGVKD. CDR3 length equals 9 residues. CDR3 nucleotides: TGTGCCAACTTCGGCCCAAAGGACGTC. It is translated as CANFGPKDV.

The chain joins TRBV6-5 to TRBJ1-1; D is perhaps TRBD1 (5 bases). V lost 2 bases, J lost 0 bases, and 10 bases lay in between. This CDR3 is 15 amino acids long. The V gene's germline CDR1 is MNHEY and CDR2 SVGAGI. CDR3 protein: CASSYHGTLNTEAFF. CDR3 sequence (DNA): TGTGCCAGCAGTTACCACGGGACCCTGAACACTGAAGCTTTCTTT.

In its sample, this clonotype was seen a few times. V gene TRBV3-1 combines with J gene TRBJ2-5; D is uncertain. Trimming took 6 bases from V and 1 from J, leaving 12 bases between them. The CDR3 runs to 14 residues. Germline V gene data show CDR1 as LGHDT and CDR2 as YNNKEL (reference sequence). CDR3 region: CASSQNAGQETQYF. DNA for the CDR3: TGTGCCAGCAGTCAAAACGCAGGCCAAGAGACCCAGTACTTC.

This clonotype was detected only a few times. The chain couples TRBV3-1 to TRBJ2-1; maybe TRBD1 (5 bases). This CDR3 has 13 residues. V lost 0 bases to trimming and J lost 6 bases, with 6 bases between them. Germline assignment: CDR1 LGHDT and CDR2 YNNKEL (reference sequence). The CDR3 DNA reads TGTGCCAGCAGCCAAGAAGACAGCAATGAGCAGTTCTTC. Protein product: CASSQEDSNEQFF.

The chain recombines TRBV5-5 with TRBJ2-5, with 8 bases lining up with TRBD2. The germline gives CDR1 SGHKS, CDR2 YYEKEE (reference sequence). V lost 2 bases to trimming and J lost 0 bases; unmatched junction nucleotides: 3. This CDR3 comprises 15 residues. As DNA, the CDR3 is TGTGCCAGCAGCTTTAGCGGGGCGTACCAAGAGACCCAGTACTTC. Translation gives CASSFSGAYQETQYF. Drawing the rest from reference TRBV5-5 and TRBJ2-5, the complete variable domain is DAGVTQSPTHLIKTRGQQVTLRCSPISGHKSVSWYQQVLGQGPQFIFQYYEKEERGRGNFPDRFSARQFPNYSSELNVNALLLGDSALYLCASSFSGAYQETQYFGPGTRLLVL.

This clonotype occurred a few times. The rearrangement uses TRBV5-1 and TRBJ2-7, with D hard to call. This CDR3 contains 13 residues. Trimming stripped 0 bases from V and 4 bases from J, with 8 bases between. The germline V gene encodes CDR1 SGHRS and CDR2 YFSETQ. This CDR3 is CASSLELQYEQYV. Here the CDR3 DNA reads TGCGCCAGCAGCTTGGAGCTCCAGTACGAGCAGTACGTC.

The chain couples TRBV20-1 to TRBJ1-2; D perhaps matches TRBD1 (6 bases). The V and J ends lost 6 bases and 6 bases respectively, with 14 bases between them. Germline assignment: CDR1 DFQATT and CDR2 SNEGSKA (reference sequence). The CDR3 totals 12 residues. CDR3 nucleotide sequence: TGCAGTGCGGGAAGGGGGTTGCATGGCTACACCTTC. As protein: CSAGRGLHGYTF.

This clonotype was observed a handful of times. The chain recombines TRBV7-6 with TRBJ2-1, with 11 positions matching TRBD2. The V and J ends lost 2 bases and 8 bases, in that order; junction bases with no gene match: 11. Germline CDR1 is SGHVS and CDR2 is FNYEAQ. The CDR3 covers 17 residues. The CDR3 DNA reads as TGTGCCAGCAGCTTACTGTGGGGTAGCGGGGGGGCCGATGAGCAGTTCTTC. This codes for CASSLLWGSGGADEQFF.

This clonotype was seen a handful of times. V gene TRBV18 combines with J gene TRBJ2-7; D call uncertain. The V and J ends lost 4 bases and 0 bases respectively, with 13 bases between them. CDR1 KGHSH and CDR2 LQKENI come from the germline V gene. This CDR3 has 15 amino acids. CDR3 DNA sequence: TGTGCCAGCTCACAAACAGACGGCACCTCCTACGAGCAGTACTTC. Translated: CASSQTDGTSYEQYF. The full variable domain, completed using reference TRBV18 and TRBJ2-7, is NAGVMQNPRHLVRRRGQEARLRCSPMKGHSHVYWYRQLPEEGLKFMVYLQKENIIDESGMPKERFSAEFPKEGPSILRIQQVVRGDSAAYFCASSQTDGTSYEQYFGPGTRLTVT.

This clonotype has just a few counts. This chain links TRBV9 with TRBJ1-2; 9 positions agree with TRBD1. J was trimmed by 4 bases and V by 3 bases; bases with no gene match: 10. The CDR3 consists of 16 residues. CDR1 and CDR2 (germline): SGDLS, YYNGEE. This chain's CDR3 is CASSGGQGGRFYGYTF. CDR3 coding DNA: TGTGCCAGCAGCGGGGGACAGGGAGGAAGGTTCTATGGCTACACCTTC.

The sample holds a few counts of this clonotype. The V call is TRBV7-8, the J call TRBJ2-2, with no clear D. Germline V CDR1 and CDR2: SGHVS, FQNEAQ. Trimming cost V 4 bases and J 5 bases, with 5 bases left between them. The CDR3 loop spans 12 amino acids. The CDR3 loop reads CASSYKTGELFF. For the CDR3, the DNA is TGTGCCAGCAGCTACAAAACCGGGGAGCTGTTTTTT. Full variable domain (outside the CDR3, taken from reference TRBV7-8 and TRBJ2-2): GAGVSQSPRYKVAKRGQDVALRCDPISGHVSLFWYQQALGQGPEFLTYFQNEAQLDKSGLPSDRFFAERPEGSVSTLKIQRTQQEDSAVYLCASSYKTGELFFGEGSRLTVL.

The chain carries TRBV6-2 or TRBV6-3 and TRBJ2-3, with 9 nucleotides matching TRBD1. The length of the CDR3 is 17 residues. V shed 6 bases and J 9 bases; nucleotides not matched to a gene: 19. CDR1 is MNHEY and CDR2 is SVGEGT in the germline V gene. The CDR3 nucleotides read TGTGCCAGCAGCCAACGTTACGGGACAGGGCAGCGAAGGACGCAGTATTTT. Its protein product is CASSQRYGTGQRRTQYF.

This clonotype was found a few times. The rearrangement joins TRBV18 to TRBJ2-1; tentatively, D is TRBD1 or TRBD2 (5 bases each). V lost 0 bases, J lost 6 bases, and 12 bases lay in between. Germline V gene data show CDR1 as KGHSH and CDR2 as LQKENI. This CDR3 region has 15 residues. The CDR3 here is CASSPPPGGGNEQFF. CDR3 bases: TGTGCCAGCTCACCACCGCCCGGTGGGGGCAATGAGCAGTTCTTC.